This TCR beta chain was captured in a study of OX40 agonist ivuxolimab in advanced cancers. Systemic immunosuppression or a history of autoimmune disease excluded patients. Generated by immunoSEQ multiplex PCR, the TCRdb table keeps only in-frame clones and is missing some. Here the sample spans 55,000 to 80,000 clones, approximately 85% being singletons. V gave up 5 bases and J gave up 0 bases; unmatched junction bases: 4. Germline V gene data show CDR1 as MNHEY and CDR2 as SMNVEV (reference sequence). The CDR3 contains 15 residues. This clone was picked up one time. Specimen: CD4+ or CD8+ T cells sorted from blood, collected in a trial of the OX40 agonist ivuxolimab. The TCR comes from an adult with an advanced solid tumor such as melanoma, head and neck, liver or kidney cancer. This chain joins TRBV27 and TRBJ1-1; TRBD1 aligns across 9 bases. CDR3: CASSARDRVNTEAFF. CDR3 nucleotide sequence: TGTGCCAGCAGTGCCCGGGACAGGGTGAACACTGAAGCTTTCTTT.